The present T cell receptor beta chain was sequenced within a study of T cell changes during pregnancy in multiple sclerosis. The germline CDR1 and CDR2 sequences are MNHEY and SVGAGI. Trimming stripped 6 bases from V and 7 bases from J, with 15 bases between. The CDR3 consists of 13 residues. Sequenced by immunoSEQ multiplex PCR; TCRdb stores in-frame clones only, minus some. The repertoire holds roughly 67,000 clones, with approximately 93% as singletons. The sample here was peripheral blood, taken in the second trimester of pregnancy. This TCR was sampled from a female donor with multiple sclerosis, enrolled in a pregnancy study. The chain recombines TRBV6-5 with TRBJ2-5; D is perhaps TRBD1 (6 bases). The CDR3 loop reads CASSLTGLGTQYF. The CDR3 coding sequence is TGTGCCAGCAGCCTAACAGGGTTGGGGACCCAGTACTTC.